This T cell receptor beta chain came from a study of control samples from healthy donors and cancer patients. Clones were read by immunoSEQ multiplex PCR, and TCRdb kept only the in-frame ones, dropping some. Altogether 35,000 to 45,000 clones are present, 70% to 90% being singletons, with the ten largest covering about 50%. Germline values: CDR1 SNHLY, CDR2 FYNNEI. The CDR3 sequence is 18 residues long. Note on this clone: Relative to the germline gene, one junction end is altered; a read error may explain this.

The chain couples TRBV2 to TRBJ1-6; TRBD1 agrees at 8 bases. The TCR originated in a man in his sixties in good health. The sequenced material came from blood. This chain's CDR3 is CANSEFGQGVSGNSPLHF. In nucleotides, the CDR3 is TGTGCCAACAGTGAATTCGGACAGGGAGTTTCTGGCAATTCACCCCTCCACTTT. Combining the CDR3 with reference TRBV2 and TRBJ1-6 gives the whole variable domain EPEVTQTPSHQVTQMGQEVILRCVPISNHLYFYWYRQILGQKVEFLVSFYNNEISEKSEIFDDQFSVERPDGSNFTLKIRSTKLEDSAMYFCANSEFGQGVSGNSPLHFGNGTRLTVT.